One and the same sample provided the 17 T cell receptor beta chains below, sequenced in a study of T cell repertoires in cytomegalovirus infection. A single record per CDR3 protein comes from TCRdb applying MiXCR to the reads. This sample has nearly 450,000 distinct CDR3 sequences; approximately 31% occur once, and the top ten carry roughly 15%. The source material was PBMCs. The receptor set was obtained from a human donor in good health (CMV status not recorded). Some clones in this sample may be carry-over from other donors' samples.

CDR3 nucleotides: TGTGCCATCAGTCGGGGACAGTACAATGAGCAGTTCTTC. Amino acids: CAISRGQYNEQFF. The rearrangement links TRBV10-3 to TRBJ2-1; 7 nucleotides line up with TRBD1. CDR1 and CDR2 (germline): ENHRY, SYGVKD. V lost 5 bases, J lost 4 bases, and 2 bases stayed unmatched. This CDR3 is built from 13 residues.

Details on this clonotype: At one end the junction does not follow the germline gene, possibly because of a read error. The CDR3 coding sequence is TGTGCCAGCAGCCGGACATCGAGCTCCTACAAGGAGCAGTTCTTC. This gives the protein CASSRTSSSYKEQFF. The chain links TRBV7-6 to TRBJ2-1; tentative D call: TRBD1 (5 bases). The CDR3 loop spans 15 amino acids. The germline V gene encodes CDR1 SGHVS and CDR2 FNYEAQ.

This clonotype has a count of ten or more. This chain joins TRBV19 and TRBJ2-3, with 7 bases aligning to TRBD1. The V gene's germline CDR1 is LNHDA and CDR2 SQIVND (reference sequence). V shed 8 bases, J shed 1 base, and the junction held 6 bases outside the gene matches. The CDR3 covers 14 residues. The CDR3: CASESGQGTDTQYF. The DNA for the CDR3 is TGTGCCAGTGAATCAGGACAGGGCACAGATACGCAGTATTTT.

The chain carries TRBV6-1 and TRBJ2-5; 12 nucleotides match TRBD1. J was trimmed by 5 bases and V by 3 bases; bases with no gene match: 7. Per germline, CDR1 MNHNS and CDR2 SASEGT. This CDR3 comprises 16 residues. The CDR3 nucleotides are TGTGCCAGCAGTGACGTCCGGGACAGGGGGCGTGAGACCCAGTACTTC. It is translated as CASSDVRDRGRETQYF.

CDR3 coding DNA: TGTGCCAGCAGTTTAGCTATTAGCGGGGGGATCACAGATACGCAGTATTTT. It encodes CASSLAISGGITDTQYF. The chain has TRBV12-3 or TRBV12-4 and TRBJ2-3; TRBD2 matches 10 bases. This CDR3 contains 17 residues. The V gene end was trimmed by 0 bases and the J gene end by 2 bases; junction bases not matched to a gene: 5.

In its sample, this clonotype was seen a few times. The rearrangement links TRBV2 to TRBJ1-6; TRBD1 agrees at 10 bases. This CDR3 comprises 15 residues. Germline CDR1 reads SNHLY; CDR2 reads FYNNEI. Losses at the gene ends were 9 bases for V and 7 bases for J; bases not matched to a gene: 9. CDR3 in DNA: TGTGCCAGGAAACCGGGACAGGGGAGAAATTCACCCCTCCACTTT. It specifies CARKPGQGRNSPLHF.

The rearrangement uses TRBV9 and TRBJ2-7; 9 bases are a match to TRBD1. CDR1 is SGDLS, CDR2 YYNGEE, per germline. V dropped 1 base and J dropped 4; count of bases not matched to a gene: 9. The length of the CDR3 is 16 residues. The CDR3 region is CASSVFKQGASYEQYF. CDR3 nucleotide sequence: TGTGCCAGCAGCGTATTTAAACAGGGGGCGTCTTACGAGCAGTACTTC.

The chain carries TRBV18 and TRBJ2-3; D unresolved. V was pared by 3 bases and J by 0 bases, with 10 bases between. The germline V gene encodes CDR1 KGHSH and CDR2 LQKENI. This CDR3 has 15 amino acids. The CDR3 here is CASSPLGASTDTQYF. The CDR3 coding sequence is TGTGCCAGCTCACCGCTCGGCGCGAGCACAGATACGCAGTATTTT. The full variable domain, its missing parts supplied by reference TRBV18 and TRBJ2-3, is NAGVMQNPRHLVRRRGQEARLRCSPMKGHSHVYWYRQLPEEGLKFMVYLQKENIIDESGMPKERFSAEFPKEGPSILRIQQVVRGDSAAYFCASSPLGASTDTQYFGPGTRLTVL.

The J gene is TRBJ2-5, the V gene TRBV10-3, with D possibly matching TRBD1 (6 bases). The V end lost 7 bases, the J end lost 1 base, and 19 bases lay between the germline ends. The CDR3 spans 16 residues. Germline V lookup: CDR1 ENHRY, CDR2 SYGVKD. Here the CDR3 reads CAIIGTPGTLQETQYF. CDR3 bases: TGTGCCATCATTGGTACTCCCGGGACACTCCAAGAGACCCAGTACTTC.

Remarks on this clonotype: This CDR3 fails to terminate in the conserved phenylalanine or tryptophan, so it likely reflects a read error. The chain recombines TRBV4-2 with TRBJ2-7; 7 nucleotides align to TRBD1. This CDR3 has 17 amino acids. Germline V gene sequence: CDR1 LGHNA, CDR2 YNFKEQ. Unmatched junction bases numbered 12, after V lost 4 bases and J lost 0 bases. CDR3 bases: TGTGCCAGCAGCCCTCATTATAACAGGGGAAGCTCCTACGAGCAGTACTCC. Amino acids: CASSPHYNRGSSYEQYS.

This clonotype was recorded a few times. The genes are TRBV6-6 and TRBJ2-3; D unresolved. Germline assignment: CDR1 MNHNY and CDR2 SVGAGI (reference sequence). The CDR3 length is 13 residues. The germline V and J ends were trimmed by 7 bases and 1 base, with 9 bases remaining between them. This CDR3 reads CASTKTGTDTQYF. The DNA of the CDR3 is TGTGCCAGCACCAAGACCGGCACAGATACGCAGTATTTT.

The chain carries TRBV9 and TRBJ2-3; D not resolved. Per germline, CDR1 SGDLS and CDR2 YYNGEE. Trimming left V 5 bases short and J 4 bases short, with 14 bases between. There are 14 residues in the CDR3. CDR3 in amino acids: CASSGEGAADTQYF. CDR3 coding DNA: TGTGCCAGCAGTGGGGAAGGAGCTGCAGATACGCAGTATTTT.

J is TRBJ1-1 and V is TRBV11-1; 9 positions match TRBD1. J was trimmed by 5 bases and V by 5 bases; bases with no gene match: 12. The CDR3 has 16 amino acids. CDR1 and CDR2 (germline): SGHAT, FQDESV (reference sequence). The CDR3: CASSRPGTGFGTEAFF. The CDR3 nucleotides read TGTGCCAGCAGCCGTCCAGGGACAGGGTTTGGGACTGAAGCTTTCTTT.

At least ten counts were recorded for this clonotype. The rearrangement links TRBV7-2 to TRBJ2-3; 8 nucleotides agree with TRBD1. The germline V gene has CDR1 SGHTA and CDR2 FQGNSA. The CDR3 runs 16 residues. The V and J ends lost 3 bases and 2 bases, in that order; junction bases with no gene match: 7. The CDR3 sequence: CASSFFGQGTTDTQYF. DNA for the CDR3: TGTGCCAGCAGCTTTTTTGGACAGGGTACCACAGATACGCAGTATTTT. Using reference TRBV7-2 and TRBJ2-3 for the parts outside the CDR3, the full variable domain is GAGVSQSPSNKVTEKGKDVELRCDPISGHTALYWYRQSLGQGLEFLIYFQGNSAPDKSGLPSDRFSAERTGGSVSTLTIQRTQQEDSAVYLCASSFFGQGTTDTQYFGPGTRLTVL.

This clonotype was found once. This CDR3 is CSASRTAGELSPLHF. CDR3 DNA sequence: TGCAGTGCCAGCCGAACCGCCGGAGAGTTGTCACCCCTCCACTTT. V and J are TRBV20-1 and TRBJ1-6; D ambiguous. This CDR3 is built from 15 residues. Trimming removed 6 bases from V and 10 bases from J, with 22 bases in between. In germline, CDR1 is DFQATT, CDR2 SNEGSKA (reference sequence).

J is TRBJ2-7 and V is TRBV2; 10 nucleotides agree with TRBD2. The CDR3 contains 16 residues. J was trimmed by 4 bases and V by 7 bases; bases with no gene match: 13. CDR1 and CDR2 from the germline V gene are SNHLY and FYNNEI. This CDR3 reads CASIRGGTSAAYEQYF. The CDR3 bases are TGTGCCAGCATCCGGGGGGGGACTAGCGCGGCTTACGAGCAGTACTTC.

This clonotype turned up a few times. The V call is TRBV6-6, the J call TRBJ2-7; possibly TRBD2 for D (6 bases). V dropped 5 bases and J dropped 4 bases, with 15 bases sitting between them. Per germline, CDR1 MNHNY and CDR2 SVGAGI (reference sequence). The CDR3 runs to 14 residues. As DNA, the CDR3 is TGTGCCAGCAGTACCTCCGGGACTGAGTACGAGCAGTACTTC. Its protein is CASSTSGTEYEQYF.